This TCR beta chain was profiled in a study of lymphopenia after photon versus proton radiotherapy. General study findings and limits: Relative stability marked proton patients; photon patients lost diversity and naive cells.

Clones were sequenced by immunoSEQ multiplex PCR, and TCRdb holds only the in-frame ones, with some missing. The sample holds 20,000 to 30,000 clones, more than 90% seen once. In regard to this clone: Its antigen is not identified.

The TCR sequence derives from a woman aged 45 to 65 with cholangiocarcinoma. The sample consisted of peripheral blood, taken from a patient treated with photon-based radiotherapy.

The CDR3 sequence: CASSEYVTGWRGYTF. The CDR3 region has the DNA TGTGCCAGCAGTGAATACGTGACAGGGTGGAGGGGCTACACCTTC. The J gene is TRBJ1-2, the V gene TRBV25-1, with 7 positions matching TRBD1. CDR3 length: 15 residues. Germline V gene sequence: CDR1 MGHDK, CDR2 SYGVNS. The junction had 9 bases not matched to a gene; V was cut back by 0 bases and J by 8 bases.